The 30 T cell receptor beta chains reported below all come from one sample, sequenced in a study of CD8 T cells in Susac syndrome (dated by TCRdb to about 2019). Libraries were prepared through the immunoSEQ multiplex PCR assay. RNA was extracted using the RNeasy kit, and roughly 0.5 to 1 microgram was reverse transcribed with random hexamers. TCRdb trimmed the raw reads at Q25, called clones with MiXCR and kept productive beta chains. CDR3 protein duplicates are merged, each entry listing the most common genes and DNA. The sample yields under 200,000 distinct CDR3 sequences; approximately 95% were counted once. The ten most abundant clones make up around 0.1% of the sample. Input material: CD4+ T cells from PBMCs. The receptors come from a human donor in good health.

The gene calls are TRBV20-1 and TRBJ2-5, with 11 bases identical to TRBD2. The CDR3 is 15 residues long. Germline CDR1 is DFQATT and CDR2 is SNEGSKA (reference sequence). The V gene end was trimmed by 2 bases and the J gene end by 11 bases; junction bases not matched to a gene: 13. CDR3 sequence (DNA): TGCAGTGCTAGATTTCCATCGGGACTAGCGGTTGAGCAGTACTTC. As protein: CSARFPSGLAVEQYF.

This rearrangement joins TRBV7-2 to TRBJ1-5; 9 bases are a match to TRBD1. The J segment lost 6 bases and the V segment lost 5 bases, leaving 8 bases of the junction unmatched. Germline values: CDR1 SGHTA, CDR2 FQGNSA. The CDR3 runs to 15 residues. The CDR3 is CASSPIGTGFQPQHF. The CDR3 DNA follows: TGTGCCAGCAGCCCGATCGGGACAGGGTTTCAGCCCCAGCATTTT.

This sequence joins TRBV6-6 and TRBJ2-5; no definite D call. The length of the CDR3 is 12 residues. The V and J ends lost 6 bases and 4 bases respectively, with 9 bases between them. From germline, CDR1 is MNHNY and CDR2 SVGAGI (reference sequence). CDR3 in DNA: TGTGCCAGCAGACCAGATGGAGAGACCCAGTACTTC. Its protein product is CASRPDGETQYF.

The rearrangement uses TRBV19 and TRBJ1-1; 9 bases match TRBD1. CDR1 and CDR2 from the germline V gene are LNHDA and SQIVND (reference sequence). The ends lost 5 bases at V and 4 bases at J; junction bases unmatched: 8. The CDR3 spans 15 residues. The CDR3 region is CASSPGTGRPTEAFF. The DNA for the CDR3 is TGTGCCAGTAGTCCCGGGACAGGGCGTCCCACTGAAGCTTTCTTT.

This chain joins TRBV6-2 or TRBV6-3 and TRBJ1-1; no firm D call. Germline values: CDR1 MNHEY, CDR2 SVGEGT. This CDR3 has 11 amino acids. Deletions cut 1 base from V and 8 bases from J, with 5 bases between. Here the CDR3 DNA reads TGTGCCAGCAGTTACTGGAGAGAAGCTTTCTTT. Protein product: CASSYWREAFF.

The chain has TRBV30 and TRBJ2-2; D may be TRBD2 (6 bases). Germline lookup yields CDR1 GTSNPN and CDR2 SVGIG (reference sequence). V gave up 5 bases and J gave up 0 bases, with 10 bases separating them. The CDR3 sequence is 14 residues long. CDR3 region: CAWARDSNTGELFF. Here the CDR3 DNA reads TGTGCCTGGGCGAGGGACTCGAACACCGGGGAGCTGTTTTTT.

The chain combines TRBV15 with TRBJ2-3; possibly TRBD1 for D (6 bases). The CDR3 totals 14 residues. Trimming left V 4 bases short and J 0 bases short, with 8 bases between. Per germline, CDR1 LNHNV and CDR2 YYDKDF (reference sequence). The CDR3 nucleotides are TGTGCCACCAGCATCACAGGGAGCACAGATACGCAGTATTTT. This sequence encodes CATSITGSTDTQYF. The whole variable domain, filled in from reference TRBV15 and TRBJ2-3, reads DAMVIQNPRYQVTQFGKPVTLSCSQTLNHNVMYWYQQKSSQAPKLLFHYYDKDFNNEADTPDNFQSRRPNTSFCFLDIRSPGLGDTAMYLCATSITGSTDTQYFGPGTRLTVL.

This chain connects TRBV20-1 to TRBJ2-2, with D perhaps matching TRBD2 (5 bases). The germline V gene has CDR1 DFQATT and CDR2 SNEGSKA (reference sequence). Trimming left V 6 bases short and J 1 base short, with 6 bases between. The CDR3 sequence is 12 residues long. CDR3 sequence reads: CSAGRNTGELFF. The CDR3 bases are TGCAGTGCGGGGAGGAACACCGGGGAGCTGTTTTTT.

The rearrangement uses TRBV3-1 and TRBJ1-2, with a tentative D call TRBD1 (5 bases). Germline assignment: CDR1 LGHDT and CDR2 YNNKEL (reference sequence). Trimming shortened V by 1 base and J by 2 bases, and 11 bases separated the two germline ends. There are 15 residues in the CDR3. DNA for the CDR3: TGTGCCAGCAGCCAAGCGGTCAGGGTAAACTATGGCTACACCTTC. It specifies CASSQAVRVNYGYTF.

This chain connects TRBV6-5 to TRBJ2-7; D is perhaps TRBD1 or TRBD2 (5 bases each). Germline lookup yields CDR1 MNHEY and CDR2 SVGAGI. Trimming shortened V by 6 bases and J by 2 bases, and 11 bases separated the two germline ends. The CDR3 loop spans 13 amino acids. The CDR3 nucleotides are TGTGCCAGCAGGTGGGGGATTGCCTACGAGCAGTACTTC. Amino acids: CASRWGIAYEQYF.

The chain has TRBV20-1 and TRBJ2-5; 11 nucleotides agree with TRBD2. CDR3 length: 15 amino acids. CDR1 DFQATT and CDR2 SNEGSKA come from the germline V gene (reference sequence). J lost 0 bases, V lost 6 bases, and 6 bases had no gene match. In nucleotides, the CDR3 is TGCAGTGCCTCGACTAGCGGGGAGTACCAAGAGACCCAGTACTTC. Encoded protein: CSASTSGEYQETQYF.

The CDR3 loop reads CAVTGAGDTEAFF. The CDR3 DNA reads TGTGCCGTGACAGGGGCGGGCGACACTGAAGCTTTCTTT. The chain recombines TRBV30 with TRBJ1-1; TRBD1 aligns across 8 bases. CDR3 length: 13 residues. Trimming removed 8 bases from V and 3 bases from J; junction bases left unmatched: 8. Germline V gene lookup returns CDR1 GTSNPN and CDR2 SVGIG (reference sequence).

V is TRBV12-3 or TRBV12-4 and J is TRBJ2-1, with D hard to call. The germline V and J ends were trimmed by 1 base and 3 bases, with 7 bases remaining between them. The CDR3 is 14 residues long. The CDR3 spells CASSLGELYNEQFF. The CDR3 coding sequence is TGTGCCAGCAGTTTAGGGGAACTCTACAATGAGCAGTTCTTC.

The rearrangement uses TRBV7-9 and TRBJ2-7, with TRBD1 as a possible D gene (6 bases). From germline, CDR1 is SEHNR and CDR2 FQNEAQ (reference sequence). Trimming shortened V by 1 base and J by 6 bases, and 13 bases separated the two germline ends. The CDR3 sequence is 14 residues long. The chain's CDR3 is CASSLGGLSGEQYV. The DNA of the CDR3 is TGTGCCAGCAGCTTAGGGGGGCTCAGCGGCGAGCAGTACGTC.

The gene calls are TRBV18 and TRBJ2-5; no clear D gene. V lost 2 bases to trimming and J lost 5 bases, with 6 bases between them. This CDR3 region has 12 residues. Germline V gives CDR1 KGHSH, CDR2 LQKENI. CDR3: CASSPEMETQYF. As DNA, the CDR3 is TGTGCCAGCTCACCAGAGATGGAGACCCAGTACTTC.

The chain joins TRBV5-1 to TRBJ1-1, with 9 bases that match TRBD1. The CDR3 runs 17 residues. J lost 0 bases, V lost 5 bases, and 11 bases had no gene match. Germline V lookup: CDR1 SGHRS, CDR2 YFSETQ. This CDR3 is CASSRQGGTFMNTEAFF. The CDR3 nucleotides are TGCGCCAGCAGTAGACAGGGGGGGACCTTCATGAACACTGAAGCTTTCTTT.

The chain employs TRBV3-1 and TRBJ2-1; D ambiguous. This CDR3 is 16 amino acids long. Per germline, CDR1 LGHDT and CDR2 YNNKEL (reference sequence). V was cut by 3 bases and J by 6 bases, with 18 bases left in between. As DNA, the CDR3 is TGTGCCAGCAGCCACCCAACTGGGGTCCGGTCCAATGAGCAGTTCTTC. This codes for CASSHPTGVRSNEQFF.

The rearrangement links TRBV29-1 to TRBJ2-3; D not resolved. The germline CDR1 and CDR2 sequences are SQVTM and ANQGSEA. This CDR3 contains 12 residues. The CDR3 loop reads CARQPPQDTQYF. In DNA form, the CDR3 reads TGCGCCCGTCAGCCTCCTCAAGATACGCAGTATTTT.

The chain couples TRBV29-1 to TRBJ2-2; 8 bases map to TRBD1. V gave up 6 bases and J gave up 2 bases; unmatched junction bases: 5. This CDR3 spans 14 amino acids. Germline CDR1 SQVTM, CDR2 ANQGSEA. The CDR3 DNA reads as TGCAGCGTAGACAGGGGTCCAAACACCGGGGAGCTGTTTTTT. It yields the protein CSVDRGPNTGELFF.

The CDR3 nucleotides read TGTGCCAGCAGTTCCCGGCCTATCTACGAGCAGTACGTC. Translated: CASSSRPIYEQYV. This chain connects TRBV28 to TRBJ2-7, with D hard to call. The V end lost 4 bases, the J end lost 3 bases, and 10 bases lay between the germline ends. Germline CDR1 is MDHEN and CDR2 is SYDVKM. The CDR3 runs 13 residues.

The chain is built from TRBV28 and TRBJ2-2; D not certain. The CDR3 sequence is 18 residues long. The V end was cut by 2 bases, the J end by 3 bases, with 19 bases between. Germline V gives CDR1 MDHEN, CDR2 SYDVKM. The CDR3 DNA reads TGTGCCAGCAGTTTAATAGGCGTAGGCAGCGTGGACACCGGGGAGCTGTTTTTT. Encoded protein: CASSLIGVGSVDTGELFF.

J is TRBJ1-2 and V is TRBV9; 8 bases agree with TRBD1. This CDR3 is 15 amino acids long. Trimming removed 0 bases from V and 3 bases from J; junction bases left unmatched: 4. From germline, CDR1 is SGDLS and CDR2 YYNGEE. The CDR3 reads CASSVGLDRDYGYTF. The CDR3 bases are TGTGCCAGCAGCGTAGGATTGGACAGGGACTATGGCTACACCTTC.

DNA of the CDR3: TGTGCCAGCAGCTTACGTTCGGGCCAAGAGACCCAGTACTTC. Its translation is CASSLRSGQETQYF. The chain recombines TRBV7-2 with TRBJ2-5; D is uncertain. The V end lost 2 bases, the J end lost 1 base, and 8 bases lay between the germline ends. Germline V gives CDR1 SGHTA, CDR2 FQGNSA. CDR3 length: 14 residues.

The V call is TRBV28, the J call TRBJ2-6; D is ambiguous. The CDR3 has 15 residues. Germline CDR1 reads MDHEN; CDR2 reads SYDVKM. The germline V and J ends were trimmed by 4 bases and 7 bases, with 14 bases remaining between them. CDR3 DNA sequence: TGTGCCAGCAGTTCTCCGGATGGAGATGCCAACGTCCTGACTTTC. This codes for CASSSPDGDANVLTF.

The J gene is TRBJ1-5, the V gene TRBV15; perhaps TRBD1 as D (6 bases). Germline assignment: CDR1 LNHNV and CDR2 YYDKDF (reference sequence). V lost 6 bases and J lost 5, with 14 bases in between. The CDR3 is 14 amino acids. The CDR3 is CATSTGTSHQPQHF. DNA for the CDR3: TGTGCCACCAGTACCGGGACATCACATCAGCCCCAGCATTTT.

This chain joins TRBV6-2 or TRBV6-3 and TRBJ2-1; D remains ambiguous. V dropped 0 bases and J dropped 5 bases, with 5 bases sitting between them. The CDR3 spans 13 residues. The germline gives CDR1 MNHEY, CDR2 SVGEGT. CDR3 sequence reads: CASSYSTNNEQFF. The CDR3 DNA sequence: TGTGCCAGCAGTTACTCGACCAACAATGAGCAGTTCTTC.

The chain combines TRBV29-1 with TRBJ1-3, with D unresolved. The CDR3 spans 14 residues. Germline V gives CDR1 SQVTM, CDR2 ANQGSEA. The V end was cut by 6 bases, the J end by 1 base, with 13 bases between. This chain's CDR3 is CSVGSAISGNTIYF. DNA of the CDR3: TGCAGCGTGGGATCCGCGATTTCTGGAAACACCATATATTTT.

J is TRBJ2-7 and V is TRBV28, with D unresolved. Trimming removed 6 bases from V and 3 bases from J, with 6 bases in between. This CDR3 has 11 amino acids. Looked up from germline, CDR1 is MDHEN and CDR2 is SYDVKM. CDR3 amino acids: CASSTVYEQYV. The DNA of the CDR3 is TGTGCCAGCAGCACTGTCTACGAGCAGTACGTC.

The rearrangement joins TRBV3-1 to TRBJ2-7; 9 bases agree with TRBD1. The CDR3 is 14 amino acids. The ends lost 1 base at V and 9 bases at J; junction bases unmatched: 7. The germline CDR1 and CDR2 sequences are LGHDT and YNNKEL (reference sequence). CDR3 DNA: TGTGCCAGCAGCCAAGGAACAGGGGGCTCAATGCAGTACGTC. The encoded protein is CASSQGTGGSMQYV.

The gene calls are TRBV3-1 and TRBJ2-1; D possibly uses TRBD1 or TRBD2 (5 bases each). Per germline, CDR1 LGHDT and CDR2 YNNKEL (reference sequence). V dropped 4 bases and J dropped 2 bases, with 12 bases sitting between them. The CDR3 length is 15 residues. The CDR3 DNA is TGTGCCAGCAGCCCCTCGGGGCACCCCTACAATGAGCAGTTCTTC. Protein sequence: CASSPSGHPYNEQFF.